This TCR beta chain was identified during a study of T-cell memory formation after mild COVID-19. Study findings and constraints: A balance of CD4 and CD8 characterized clones contracting day 15 to 85, whereas later expanders leaned CD4+. Detection of some responders pre-infection suggested pre-existing cross-reactive memory T cells participated.

TCRdb re-called the 5' RACE reads through MiXCR, storing one row per CDR3 protein. The sample comprises hundreds of thousands of distinct CDR3 sequences, 28% of which are singletons, and about 14% rests with the top ten. This clonotype was counted ten times or more. Antigen unknown. V lost 0 bases and J 5 bases, leaving 11 bases between the germline ends. CDR1 is SGHNT and CDR2 is YYREEE in the germline V gene (reference sequence). This CDR3 contains 14 residues. The TCR sequence derives from an adult woman who had mild COVID-19 (a few samples of this study predate the infection). Cell type and time point are not known. The chain recombines TRBV5-4 with TRBJ2-5, with D possibly being TRBD1 or TRBD2 (5 bases each). Material for sequencing was PBMCs or a T cell subset sorted from them (not recorded which). The CDR3 reads CASSLERGRETQYF. The CDR3 nucleotides read TGTGCCAGCAGCTTGGAGAGGGGCCGTGAGACCCAGTACTTC.